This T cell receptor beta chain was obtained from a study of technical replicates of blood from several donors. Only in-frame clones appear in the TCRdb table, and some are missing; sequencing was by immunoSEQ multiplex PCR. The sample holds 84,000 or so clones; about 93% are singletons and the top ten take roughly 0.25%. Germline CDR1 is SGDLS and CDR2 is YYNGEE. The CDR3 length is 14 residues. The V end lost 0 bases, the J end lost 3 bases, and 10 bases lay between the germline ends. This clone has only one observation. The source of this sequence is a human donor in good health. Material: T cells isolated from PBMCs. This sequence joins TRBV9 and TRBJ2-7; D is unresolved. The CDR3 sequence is CASSVAPTNYEQYF. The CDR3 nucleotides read TGTGCCAGCAGCGTAGCTCCTACTAACTACGAGCAGTACTTC.